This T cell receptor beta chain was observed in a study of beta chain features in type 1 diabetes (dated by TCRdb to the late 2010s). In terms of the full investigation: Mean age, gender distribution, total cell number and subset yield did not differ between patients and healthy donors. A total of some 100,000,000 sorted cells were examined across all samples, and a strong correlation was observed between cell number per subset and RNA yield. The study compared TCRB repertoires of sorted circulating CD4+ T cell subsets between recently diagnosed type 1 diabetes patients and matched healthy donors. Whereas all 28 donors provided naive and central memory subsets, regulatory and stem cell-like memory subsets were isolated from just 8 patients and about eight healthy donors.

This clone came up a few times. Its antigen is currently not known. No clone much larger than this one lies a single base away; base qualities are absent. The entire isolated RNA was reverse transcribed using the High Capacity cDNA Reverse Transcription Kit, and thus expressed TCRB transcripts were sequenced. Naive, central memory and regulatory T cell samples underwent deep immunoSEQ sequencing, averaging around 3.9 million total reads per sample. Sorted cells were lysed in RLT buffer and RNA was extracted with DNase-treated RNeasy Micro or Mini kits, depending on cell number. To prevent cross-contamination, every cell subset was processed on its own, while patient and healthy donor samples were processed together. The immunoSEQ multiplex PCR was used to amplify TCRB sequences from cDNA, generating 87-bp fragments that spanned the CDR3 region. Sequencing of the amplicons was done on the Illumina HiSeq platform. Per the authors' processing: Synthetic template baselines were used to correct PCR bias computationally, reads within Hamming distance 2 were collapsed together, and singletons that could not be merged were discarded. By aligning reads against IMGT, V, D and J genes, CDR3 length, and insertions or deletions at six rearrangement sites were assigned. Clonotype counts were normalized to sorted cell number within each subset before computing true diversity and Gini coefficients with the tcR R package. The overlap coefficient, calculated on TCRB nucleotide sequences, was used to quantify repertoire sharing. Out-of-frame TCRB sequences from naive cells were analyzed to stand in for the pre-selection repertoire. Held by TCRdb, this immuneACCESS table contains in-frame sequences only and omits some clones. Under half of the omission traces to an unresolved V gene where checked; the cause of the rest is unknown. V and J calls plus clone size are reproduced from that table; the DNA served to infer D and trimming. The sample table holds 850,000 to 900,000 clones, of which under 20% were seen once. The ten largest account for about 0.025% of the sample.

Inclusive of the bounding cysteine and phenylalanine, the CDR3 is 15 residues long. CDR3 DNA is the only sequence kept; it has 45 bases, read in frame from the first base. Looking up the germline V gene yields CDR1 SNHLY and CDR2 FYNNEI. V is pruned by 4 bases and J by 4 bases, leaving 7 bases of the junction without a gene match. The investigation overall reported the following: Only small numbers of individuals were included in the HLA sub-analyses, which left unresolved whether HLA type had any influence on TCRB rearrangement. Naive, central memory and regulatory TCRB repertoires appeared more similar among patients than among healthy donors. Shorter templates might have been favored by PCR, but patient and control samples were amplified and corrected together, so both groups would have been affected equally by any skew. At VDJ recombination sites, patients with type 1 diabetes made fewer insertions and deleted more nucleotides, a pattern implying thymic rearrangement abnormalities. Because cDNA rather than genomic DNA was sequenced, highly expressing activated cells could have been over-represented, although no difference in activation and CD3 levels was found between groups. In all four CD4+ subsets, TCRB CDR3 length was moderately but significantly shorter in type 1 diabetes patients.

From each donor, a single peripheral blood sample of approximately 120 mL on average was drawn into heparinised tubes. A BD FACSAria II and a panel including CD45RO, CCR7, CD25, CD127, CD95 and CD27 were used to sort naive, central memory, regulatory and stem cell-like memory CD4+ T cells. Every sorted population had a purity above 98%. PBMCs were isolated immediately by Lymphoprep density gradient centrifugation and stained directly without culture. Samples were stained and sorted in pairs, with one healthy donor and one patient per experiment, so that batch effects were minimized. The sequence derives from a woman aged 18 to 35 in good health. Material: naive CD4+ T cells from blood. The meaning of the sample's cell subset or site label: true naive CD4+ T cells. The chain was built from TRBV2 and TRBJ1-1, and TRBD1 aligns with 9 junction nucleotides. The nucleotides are TGTGCCAGCAGTGCCAGGGGGACAGGGAGCACTGAAGCTTTCTTT. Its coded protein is CASSARGTGSTEAFF.